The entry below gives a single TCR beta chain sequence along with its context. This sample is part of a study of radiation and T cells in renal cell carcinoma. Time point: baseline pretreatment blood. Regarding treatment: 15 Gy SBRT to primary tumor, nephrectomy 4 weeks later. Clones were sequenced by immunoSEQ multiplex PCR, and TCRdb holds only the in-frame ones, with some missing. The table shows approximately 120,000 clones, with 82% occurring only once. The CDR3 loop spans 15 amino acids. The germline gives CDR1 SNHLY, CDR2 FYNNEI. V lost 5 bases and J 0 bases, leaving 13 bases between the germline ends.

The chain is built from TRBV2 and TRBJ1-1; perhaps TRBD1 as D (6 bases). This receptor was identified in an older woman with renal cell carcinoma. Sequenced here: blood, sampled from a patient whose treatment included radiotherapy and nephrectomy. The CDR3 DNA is TGTGCCAGCAGTTCCTCCCAGGGGTTGAACACTGAAGCTTTCTTT. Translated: CASSSSQGLNTEAFF.